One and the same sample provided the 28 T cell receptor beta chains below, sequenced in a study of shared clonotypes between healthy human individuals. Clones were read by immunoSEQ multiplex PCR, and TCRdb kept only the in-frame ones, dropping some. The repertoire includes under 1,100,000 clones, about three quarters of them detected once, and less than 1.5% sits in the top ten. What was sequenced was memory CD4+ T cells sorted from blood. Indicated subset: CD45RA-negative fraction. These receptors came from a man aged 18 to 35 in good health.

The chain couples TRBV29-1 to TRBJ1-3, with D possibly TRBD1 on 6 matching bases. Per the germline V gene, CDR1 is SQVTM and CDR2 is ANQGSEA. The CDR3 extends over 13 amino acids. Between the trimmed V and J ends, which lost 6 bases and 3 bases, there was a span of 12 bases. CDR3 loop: CSVQQGIGNTIYF. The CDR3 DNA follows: TGCAGCGTCCAACAGGGTATTGGAAACACCATATATTTT.

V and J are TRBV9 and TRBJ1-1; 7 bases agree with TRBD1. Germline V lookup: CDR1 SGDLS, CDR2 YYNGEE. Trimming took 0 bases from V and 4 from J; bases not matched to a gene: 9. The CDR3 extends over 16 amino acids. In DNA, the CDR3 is TGTGCCAGCAGCGTAGCTACCGGCAGGGGGATCACTGAAGCTTTCTTT. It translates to CASSVATGRGITEAFF.

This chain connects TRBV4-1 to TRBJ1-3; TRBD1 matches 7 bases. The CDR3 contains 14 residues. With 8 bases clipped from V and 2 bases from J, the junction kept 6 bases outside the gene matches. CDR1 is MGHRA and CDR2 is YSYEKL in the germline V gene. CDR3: CASGATGAGNTIYF. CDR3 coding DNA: TGCGCCAGCGGAGCTACAGGGGCTGGAAACACCATATATTTT.

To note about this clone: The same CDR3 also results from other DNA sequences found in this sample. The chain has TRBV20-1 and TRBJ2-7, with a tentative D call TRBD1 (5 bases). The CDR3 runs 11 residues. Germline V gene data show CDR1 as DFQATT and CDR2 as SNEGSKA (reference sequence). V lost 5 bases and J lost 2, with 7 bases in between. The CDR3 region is CSASDTYEQYF. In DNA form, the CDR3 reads TGCAGTGCTTCGGACACCTACGAGCAGTACTTC.

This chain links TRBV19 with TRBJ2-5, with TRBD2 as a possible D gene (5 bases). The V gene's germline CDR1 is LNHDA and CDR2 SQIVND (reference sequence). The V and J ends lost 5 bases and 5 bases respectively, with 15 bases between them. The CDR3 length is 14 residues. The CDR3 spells CASSLRGSRETQYF. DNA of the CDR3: TGTGCCAGTAGTCTCAGAGGGAGTCGGGAGACCCAGTACTTC.

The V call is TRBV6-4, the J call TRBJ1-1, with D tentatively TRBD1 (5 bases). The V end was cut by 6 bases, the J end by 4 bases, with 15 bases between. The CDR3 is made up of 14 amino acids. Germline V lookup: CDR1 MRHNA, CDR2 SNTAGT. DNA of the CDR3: TGTGCCAGCAGAGATTGGTCGAGGGGCACTGAAGCTTTCTTT. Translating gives CASRDWSRGTEAFF.

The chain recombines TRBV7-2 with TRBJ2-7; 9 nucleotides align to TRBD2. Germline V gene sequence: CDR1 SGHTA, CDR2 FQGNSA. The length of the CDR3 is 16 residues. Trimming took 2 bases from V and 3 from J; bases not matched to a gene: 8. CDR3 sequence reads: CASSLLVAGGYYEQYF. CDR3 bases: TGTGCCAGCAGCTTATTGGTGGCGGGAGGGTACTACGAGCAGTACTTC.

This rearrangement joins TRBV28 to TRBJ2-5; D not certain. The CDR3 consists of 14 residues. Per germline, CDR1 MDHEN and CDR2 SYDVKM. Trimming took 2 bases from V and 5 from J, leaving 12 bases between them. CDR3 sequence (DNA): TGTGCCAGCAGTTTAGACCCCGGTTGGGAGACCCAGTACTTC. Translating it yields CASSLDPGWETQYF.

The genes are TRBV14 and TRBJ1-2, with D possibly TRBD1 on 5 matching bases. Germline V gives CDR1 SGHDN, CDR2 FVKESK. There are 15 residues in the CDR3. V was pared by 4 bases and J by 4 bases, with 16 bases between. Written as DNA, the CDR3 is TGTGCCAGCAGCCGGGGACCAGGGAGCGTCTATGGCTACACCTTC. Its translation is CASSRGPGSVYGYTF. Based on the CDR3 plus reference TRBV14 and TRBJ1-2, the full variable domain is EAGVTQFPSHSVIEKGQTVTLRCDPISGHDNLYWYRRVMGKEIKFLLHFVKESKQDESGMPNNRFLAERTGGTYSTLKVQPAELEDSGVYFCASSRGPGSVYGYTFGSGTRLTVV.

The CDR3 sequence is CASSQDRQAGELFF. The CDR3, as DNA: TGCGCCAGCAGCCAGGACCGACAGGCCGGGGAGCTGTTTTTT. V is TRBV4-1 and J is TRBJ2-2, with D maybe TRBD1 (6 bases). The CDR3 sequence is 14 residues long. Trimming took 3 bases from V and 6 from J, leaving 11 bases between them. Germline CDR1 and CDR2: MGHRA and YSYEKL.

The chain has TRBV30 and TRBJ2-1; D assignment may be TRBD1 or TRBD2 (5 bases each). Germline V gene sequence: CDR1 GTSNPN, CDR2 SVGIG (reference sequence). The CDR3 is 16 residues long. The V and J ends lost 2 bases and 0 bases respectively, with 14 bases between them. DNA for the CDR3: TGTGCCTGGAGTAAACCGGGACCGAGCTCCTACAATGAGCAGTTCTTC. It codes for CAWSKPGPSSYNEQFF.

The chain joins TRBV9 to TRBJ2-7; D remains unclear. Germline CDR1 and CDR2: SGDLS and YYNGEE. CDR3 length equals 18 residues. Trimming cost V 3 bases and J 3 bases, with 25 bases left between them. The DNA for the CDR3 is TGTGCCAGCAGCGGACCGGGCGCCTTAGGAAGCGAGTGCTACGAGCAGTACTTC. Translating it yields CASSGPGALGSECYEQYF. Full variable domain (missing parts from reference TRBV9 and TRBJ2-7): DSGVTQTPKHLITATGQRVTLRCSPRSGDLSVYWYQQSLDQGLQFLIQYYNGEERAKGNILERFSAQQFPDLHSELNLSSLELGDSALYFCASSGPGALGSECYEQYFGPGTRLTVT.

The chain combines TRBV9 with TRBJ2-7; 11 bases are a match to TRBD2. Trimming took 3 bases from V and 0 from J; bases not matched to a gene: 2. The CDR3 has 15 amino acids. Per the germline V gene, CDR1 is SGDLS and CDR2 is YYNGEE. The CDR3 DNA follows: TGTGCCAGCAGCGAGGGACTAGCGGACTCCTACGAGCAGTACTTC. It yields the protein CASSEGLADSYEQYF.

In nucleotides, the CDR3 is TGTGCCTGGAGGGGACCCGGGACAGGGGGAACCGGGGAGCTGTTTTTT. Amino acid sequence: CAWRGPGTGGTGELFF. The chain has TRBV30 and TRBJ2-2, with 11 bases matching TRBD1. Germline values: CDR1 GTSNPN, CDR2 SVGIG (reference sequence). This CDR3 is built from 16 residues. The J segment lost 5 bases and the V segment lost 3 bases, leaving 8 bases of the junction unmatched.

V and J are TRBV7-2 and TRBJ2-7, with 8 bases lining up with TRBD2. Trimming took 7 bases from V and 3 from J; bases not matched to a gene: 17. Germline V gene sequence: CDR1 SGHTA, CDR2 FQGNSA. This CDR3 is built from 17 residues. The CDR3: CASNPSGSNKGFYEQYF. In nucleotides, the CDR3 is TGTGCCAGCAACCCCAGCGGGAGTAACAAAGGGTTCTACGAGCAGTACTTC.

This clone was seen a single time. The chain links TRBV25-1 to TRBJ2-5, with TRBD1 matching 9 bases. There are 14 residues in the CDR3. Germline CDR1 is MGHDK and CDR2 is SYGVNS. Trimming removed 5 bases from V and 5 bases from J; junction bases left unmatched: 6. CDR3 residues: CASSKQGAGETQYF. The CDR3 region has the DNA TGTGCCAGCAGTAAACAGGGGGCTGGGGAGACCCAGTACTTC.

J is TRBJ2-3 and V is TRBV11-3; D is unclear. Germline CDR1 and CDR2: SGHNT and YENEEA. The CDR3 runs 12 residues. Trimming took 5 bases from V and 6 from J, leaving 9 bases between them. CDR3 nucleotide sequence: TGTGCCAGCAGCCCGTTAGGGGATACGCAGTATTTT. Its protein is CASSPLGDTQYF.

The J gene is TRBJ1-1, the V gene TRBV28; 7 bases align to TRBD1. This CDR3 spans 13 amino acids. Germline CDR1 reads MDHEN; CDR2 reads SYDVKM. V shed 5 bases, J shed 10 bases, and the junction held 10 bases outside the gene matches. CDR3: CASSPTDRVLAFF. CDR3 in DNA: TGTGCCAGCAGTCCCACCGACAGGGTGTTAGCTTTCTTT. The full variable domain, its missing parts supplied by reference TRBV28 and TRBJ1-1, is DVKVTQSSRYLVKRTGEKVFLECVQDMDHENMFWYRQDPGLGLRLIYFSYDVKMKEKGDIPEGYSVSREKKERFSLILESASTNQTSMYLCASSPTDRVLAFFGQGTRLTVV.

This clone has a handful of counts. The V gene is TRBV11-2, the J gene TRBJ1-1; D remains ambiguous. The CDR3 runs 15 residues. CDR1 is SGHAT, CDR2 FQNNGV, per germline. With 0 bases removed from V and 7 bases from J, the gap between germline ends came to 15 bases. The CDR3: CASSLEAGGNGEAFF. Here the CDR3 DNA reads TGTGCCAGCAGCTTAGAAGCTGGCGGGAACGGTGAAGCTTTCTTT.

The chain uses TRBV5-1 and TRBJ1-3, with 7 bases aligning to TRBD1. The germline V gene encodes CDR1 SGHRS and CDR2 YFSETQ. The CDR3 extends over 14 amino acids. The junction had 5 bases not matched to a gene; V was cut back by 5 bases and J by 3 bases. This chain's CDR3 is CASRPGGGGNTIYF. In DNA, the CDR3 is TGCGCCAGCAGGCCAGGGGGAGGTGGAAACACCATATATTTT.

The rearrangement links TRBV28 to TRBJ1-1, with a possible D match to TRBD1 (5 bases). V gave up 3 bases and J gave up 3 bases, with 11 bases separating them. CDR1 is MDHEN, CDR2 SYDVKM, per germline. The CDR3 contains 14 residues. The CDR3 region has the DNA TGTGCCAGCAGTTTTACTCTAGGGGACACTGAAGCTTTCTTT. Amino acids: CASSFTLGDTEAFF.

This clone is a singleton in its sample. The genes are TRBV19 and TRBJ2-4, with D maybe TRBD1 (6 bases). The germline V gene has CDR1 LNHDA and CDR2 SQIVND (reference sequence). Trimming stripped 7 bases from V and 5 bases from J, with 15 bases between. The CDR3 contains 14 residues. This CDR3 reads CASKPGVDQNIQYF. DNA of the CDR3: TGTGCCAGTAAGCCAGGGGTCGACCAAAACATTCAGTACTTC.

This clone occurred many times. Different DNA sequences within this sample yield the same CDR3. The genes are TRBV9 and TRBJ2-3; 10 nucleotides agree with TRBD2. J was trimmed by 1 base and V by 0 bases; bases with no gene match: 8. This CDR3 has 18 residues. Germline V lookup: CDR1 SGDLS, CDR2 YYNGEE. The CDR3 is CASSVDGLAGGRTDTQYF. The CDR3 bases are TGTGCCAGCAGCGTAGATGGTTTAGCGGGGGGCCGCACAGATACGCAGTATTTT.

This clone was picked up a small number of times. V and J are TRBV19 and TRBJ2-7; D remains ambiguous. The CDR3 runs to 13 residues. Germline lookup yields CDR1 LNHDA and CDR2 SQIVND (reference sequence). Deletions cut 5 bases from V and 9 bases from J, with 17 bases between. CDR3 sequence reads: CASSSQSLTGQYF. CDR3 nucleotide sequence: TGTGCCAGTAGTTCTCAAAGCTTAACGGGGCAGTACTTC.

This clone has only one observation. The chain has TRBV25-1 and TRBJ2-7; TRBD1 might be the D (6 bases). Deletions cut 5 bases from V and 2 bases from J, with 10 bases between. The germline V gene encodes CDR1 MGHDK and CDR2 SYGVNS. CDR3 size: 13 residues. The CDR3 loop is CASSSPGAYEQYF. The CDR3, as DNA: TGTGCCAGCAGTAGCCCAGGGGCCTACGAGCAGTACTTC.

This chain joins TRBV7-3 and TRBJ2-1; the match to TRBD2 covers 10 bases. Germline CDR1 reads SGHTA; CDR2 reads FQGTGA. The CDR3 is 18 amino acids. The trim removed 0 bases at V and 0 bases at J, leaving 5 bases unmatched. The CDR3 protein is CASSLTGASGGSYNEQFF. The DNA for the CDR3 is TGTGCCAGCAGCTTAACTGGGGCTAGCGGGGGCTCCTACAATGAGCAGTTCTTC. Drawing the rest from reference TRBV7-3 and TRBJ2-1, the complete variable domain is GAGVSQTPSNKVTEKGKYVELRCDPISGHTALYWYRQSLGQGPEFLIYFQGTGAADDSGLPNDRFFAVRPEGSVSTLKIQRTERGDSAVYLCASSLTGASGGSYNEQFFGPGTRLTVL.

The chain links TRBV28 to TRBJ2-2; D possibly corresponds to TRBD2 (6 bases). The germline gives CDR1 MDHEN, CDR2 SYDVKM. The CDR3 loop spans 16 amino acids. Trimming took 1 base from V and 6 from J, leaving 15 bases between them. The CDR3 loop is CASSLFRGGFSGELFF. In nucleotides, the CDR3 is TGTGCCAGCAGTTTATTCCGTGGGGGGTTCTCCGGGGAGCTGTTTTTT.

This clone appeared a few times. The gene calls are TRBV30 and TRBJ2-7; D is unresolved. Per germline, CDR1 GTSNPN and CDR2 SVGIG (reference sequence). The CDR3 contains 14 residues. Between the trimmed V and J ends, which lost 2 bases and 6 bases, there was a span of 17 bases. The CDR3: CAWSLSPAVREQYF. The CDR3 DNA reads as TGTGCCTGGAGTCTTAGTCCAGCAGTACGCGAGCAGTACTTC.